Below, 12 T cell receptor beta chains from the same sample are listed, as sequenced in a study of shared clonotypes between healthy human individuals. Sequencing was performed with immunoSEQ multiplex PCR; in TCRdb, only in-frame clones are kept and a portion is missing. The sample contains about 730,000 clones, approximately 72% of which appear only once. The specimen sequenced was memory CD4+ T cells sorted from blood. The subset is: CD45RA-negative fraction. Receptors were obtained from a woman aged 25 to 39 in good health.

This clone occurred a few times. The genes are TRBV30 and TRBJ2-3, with a tentative D call TRBD2 (5 bases). This CDR3 region has 14 residues. Trimming took 0 bases from V and 0 from J, leaving 7 bases between them. Germline V gene sequence: CDR1 GTSNPN, CDR2 SVGIG (reference sequence). CDR3 protein: CAWSVGGSTDTQYF. The CDR3 DNA reads as TGTGCCTGGAGTGTAGGCGGGAGCACAGATACGCAGTATTTT.

Ten or more counts support this clone. This chain connects TRBV7-3 to TRBJ2-7, with D uncertain. Trimming took 1 base from V and 5 from J, leaving 15 bases between them. Germline V CDR1 and CDR2: SGHTA, FQGTGA. The CDR3 has 15 residues. The CDR3: CASSLSSVPQNEQYF. As DNA, the CDR3 is TGTGCCAGCAGCTTAAGTTCGGTCCCCCAGAACGAGCAGTACTTC.

CDR3 sequence: CASSLRSSTDTQYF. The CDR3 bases are TGTGCCAGCTCACTCAGATCTAGCACAGATACGCAGTATTTT. This chain joins TRBV18 and TRBJ2-3; D is ambiguous. The V gene lost 4 bases and the J gene lost 0 bases, with 8 bases spanning the gap. The CDR3 contains 14 residues. Germline V gene lookup returns CDR1 KGHSH and CDR2 LQKENI.

This clone was counted once. This rearrangement joins TRBV28 to TRBJ1-1, with 7 positions matching TRBD1. V trimming: 8 bases; J trimming: 1 base; junction bases outside the gene matches: 4. Germline CDR1 MDHEN, CDR2 SYDVKM. CDR3 length: 13 amino acids. The CDR3 sequence: CASQGQSNTEAFF. Written as DNA, the CDR3 is TGTGCCAGCCAGGGACAGTCGAACACTGAAGCTTTCTTT. Supplemented by reference TRBV28 and TRBJ1-1, the full variable domain reads DVKVTQSSRYLVKRTGEKVFLECVQDMDHENMFWYRQDPGLGLRLIYFSYDVKMKEKGDIPEGYSVSREKKERFSLILESASTNQTSMYLCASQGQSNTEAFFGQGTRLTVV.

Concerning this clone: A much larger clone lies one base from this, so it may be a read error. CDR3: CASRPGTGNTGELFF. In DNA, the CDR3 is TGTGCCAGCAGGCCCGGGACAGGGAACACCGGGGAGCTGTTTTTT. This rearrangement joins TRBV7-2 to TRBJ2-2; TRBD1 matches at 8 bases. Germline loops: CDR1 SGHTA, CDR2 FQGNSA. V trimming: 6 bases; J trimming: 1 base; junction bases outside the gene matches: 4. CDR3 size: 15 residues.

This clone was counted only a few times. The CDR3 DNA is TGTGCCAGCTCACCACCTACAGCACTTGGGGCCAACGTCCTGACTTTC. It codes for CASSPPTALGANVLTF. The chain has TRBV18 and TRBJ2-6; no clear D. Germline V CDR1 and CDR2: KGHSH, LQKENI. CDR3 length: 16 amino acids. V gave up 0 bases and J gave up 3 bases, with 9 bases separating them.

In this sample, this clone turned up once. One end of the junction fails to match germline, which may point to a read error. This sequence joins TRBV18 and TRBJ1-1; 9 bases agree with TRBD1. The germline CDR1 and CDR2 sequences are KGHSH and LQKENI. The CDR3 length is 14 residues. CDR3 nucleotides: TGTGCCAGCTCCCCACAGGGGGCGATCCCTGGGGCTTTCTTT. It translates to CASSPQGAIPGAFF.

This chain uses TRBV6-6 with TRBJ2-7; 7 bases fit TRBD2. The CDR3 loop spans 16 amino acids. Germline values: CDR1 MNHNY, CDR2 SVGAGI (reference sequence). V lost 0 bases to trimming and J lost 0 bases; unmatched junction nucleotides: 5. CDR3 residues: CASSYSQRGSSYEQYF. In nucleotides, the CDR3 is TGTGCCAGCAGTTACTCTCAGCGGGGAAGCTCCTACGAGCAGTACTTC.

This clone appeared once. The CDR3 DNA follows: TGTGCCAGCAGTGGGCGGGAGGGCCAGTTCTTC. Translating it yields CASSGREGQFF. V usage is TRBV25-1 and J usage is TRBJ2-1; 9 bases are a match to TRBD2. The CDR3 is made up of 11 amino acids. Trimming at V came to 4 bases and at J to 13 bases, leaving 2 bases not matched to a gene. Germline-derived CDR1 and CDR2 are MGHDK and SYGVNS. The variable domain in full, with the rest retrieved from reference TRBV25-1 and TRBJ2-1, is EADIYQTPRYLVIGTGKKITLECSQTMGHDKMYWYQQDPGMELHLIHYSYGVNSTEKGDLSSESTVSRIRTEHFPLTLESARPSHTSQYLCASSGREGQFFGPGTRLTVL.

In this sample, this clone turned up a few times. The chain uses TRBV28 and TRBJ1-2, with a possible D match to TRBD1 (6 bases). Germline V gives CDR1 MDHEN, CDR2 SYDVKM. This CDR3 is built from 15 residues. Between the trimmed V and J ends, which lost 5 bases and 0 bases, there was a span of 13 bases. CDR3 region: CASSLRTAANYGYTF. As DNA, the CDR3 is TGTGCCAGCAGTCTACGGACAGCAGCTAACTATGGCTACACCTTC.

The gene calls are TRBV4-2 and TRBJ1-1; 11 positions match TRBD1. The CDR3 consists of 16 residues. The V gene end was trimmed by 4 bases and the J gene end by 3 bases; junction bases not matched to a gene: 7. Germline CDR1 LGHNA, CDR2 YNFKEQ. CDR3 nucleotides: TGTGCCAGCAGCCCTGGGACAGGGGGAAGAGACACTGAAGCTTTCTTT. Amino acids: CASSPGTGGRDTEAFF.

The chain couples TRBV6-5 to TRBJ2-7; maybe TRBD1 (5 bases). Germline loops: CDR1 MNHEY, CDR2 SVGAGI. Trimming stripped 7 bases from V and 6 bases from J, with 10 bases between. This CDR3 region has 11 residues. CDR3 sequence (DNA): TGTGCCAGCACCATGCAGGGCGAGCAGTACTTC. Residues: CASTMQGEQYF.